The following is a T cell receptor beta chain sequence with its context. Using immunoSEQ multiplex PCR, the repertoire was profiled, and TCRdb retains in-frame clones only, with some absent. The sample includes roughly 1 million clones, around 74% of them seen just once. These data are taken from a study of shared clonotypes between healthy human individuals. This CDR3 spans 16 amino acids. The J segment lost 3 bases and the V segment lost 4 bases, leaving 11 bases of the junction unmatched. The germline gives CDR1 GTSNPN, CDR2 SVGIG (reference sequence). Sample: memory CD4+ T cells sorted from blood. The subset: CD45RA-negative fraction. The receptor was isolated from a man aged 18 to 30 in good health. This sequence joins TRBV30 and TRBJ1-2; 10 bases map to TRBD1. The CDR3 nucleotides read TGTGCCTGGACCCCCCAGGGGGACAGGGGATACTATGGCTACACCTTC. Amino acid sequence: CAWTPQGDRGYYGYTF.